This TCR beta chain was obtained from a study of pediatric ulcerative colitis. This clone was seen more than once but under ten times. J was trimmed by 1 base and V by 8 bases; bases with no gene match: 6. The CDR3 sequence is 14 residues long. Germline V CDR1 and CDR2: MDHEN, SYDVKM. Generated by immunoSEQ multiplex PCR, the TCRdb table keeps only in-frame clones and is missing some. This table holds approximately 60,000 clones, roughly nine tenths found once. The chain recombines TRBV28 with TRBJ1-1, with 8 bases fitting TRBD1. This clonotype was obtained from a boy younger than 18 with severe ulcerative colitis. Sequencing was carried out using blood. Here the CDR3 DNA reads TGTGCCAGCGGACAGGGCTGGGGGAACACTGAAGCTTTCTTT. Its protein is CASGQGWGNTEAFF.